Sequencing of this T cell receptor beta chain was carried out in a study of T-cell reconstitution after alpha-beta-depleted transplantation in children. The authors prepared the TCRbeta library with unique molecular identifiers. Each CDR3 protein is one row after TCRdb ran MiXCR on the PCR reads. This sample has approximately 590,000 distinct CDR3 sequences; 10% to 13% occur once, and the top ten carry roughly 3.9%. This CDR3 is built from 14 residues. From germline, CDR1 is KGHSH and CDR2 LQKENI. Trimming took 3 bases from V and 1 from J, leaving 9 bases between them. The clonotype comes from a human donor who donated a stem cell graft to a child with acute myeloid leukemia. This chain links TRBV18 with TRBJ1-1; no clear D. The source material was PBMCs from the stem cell graft donor, sampled from the stem cell graft. CDR3 sequence: CASSPREANTEAFF. CDR3 nucleotide sequence: TGTGCCAGCTCACCCCGGGAGGCGAACACTGAAGCTTTCTTT.